This paragraph covers one T cell receptor (beta chain) sequence. This clonotype occurred a few times. What this receptor recognizes is not known. Base-call qualities are not available, and no considerably larger clone is one nucleotide away. This entry comes from a study of T-cell reconstitution after alpha-beta-depleted transplantation in children (TCRdb year 2016). Regarding the research as a whole: Using TCR repertoire profiling, the study followed T-cell immune reconstitution in a quantitative way in children after TCRalphabeta/CD19-depleted allogeneic hematopoietic cell transplantation.

Sequences LGHDT (CDR1) and YNNKEL (CDR2) are obtained from the germline V gene (reference sequence). Taken from cysteine to phenylalanine, the CDR3 has 14 residues. The only DNA kept is the CDR3, 42 bases in frame from the first base. Germline trimming amounts to 2 bases on V and 7 bases on J, with 7 as the count of junction bases outside the gene matches. Libraries were constructed by PCR. Sequencing relied on an Illumina HiSeq 2500. Molecular barcoding was employed in the preparation of TCR libraries, with unique molecular identifiers being used to normalize TCRbeta repertoire quantification. Through fastp at Q25 and MiXCR, TCRdb rebuilt clones from the public reads, retaining in-frame beta chains. All rows with the same CDR3 protein become a single entry with the most common DNA and genes. The sample table holds some 490,000 distinct CDR3 sequences, of which roughly an eighth were seen once. Jointly, the top ten make up more than 5.5% of the sample.

The specimen comprised PBMCs from the stem cell graft donor, sampled from the stem cell graft. The clonotype was recovered from a human donor who donated a stem cell graft to a child with combined immunodeficiency. Here the chain combines TRBV3-1 and TRBJ2-7, with TRBD1 matching 8 junction bases. The nucleotides are TGTGCCAGCAGCCAAACCGGACAGGGAGGAGAGCAGTACTTC. Translated, it gives CASSQTGQGGEQYF.